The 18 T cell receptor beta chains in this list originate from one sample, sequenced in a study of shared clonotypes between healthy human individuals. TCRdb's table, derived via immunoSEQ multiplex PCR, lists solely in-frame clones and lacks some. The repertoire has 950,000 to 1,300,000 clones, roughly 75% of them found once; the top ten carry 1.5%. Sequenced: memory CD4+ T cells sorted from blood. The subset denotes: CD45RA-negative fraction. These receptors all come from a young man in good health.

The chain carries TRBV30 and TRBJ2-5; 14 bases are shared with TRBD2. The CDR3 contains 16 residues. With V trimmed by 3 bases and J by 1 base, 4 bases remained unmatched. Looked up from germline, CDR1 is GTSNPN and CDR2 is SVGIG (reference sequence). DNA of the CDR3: TGTGCCTGGAGCACGGGGACTAGCGGGAGCCAAGAGACCCAGTACTTC. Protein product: CAWSTGTSGSQETQYF.

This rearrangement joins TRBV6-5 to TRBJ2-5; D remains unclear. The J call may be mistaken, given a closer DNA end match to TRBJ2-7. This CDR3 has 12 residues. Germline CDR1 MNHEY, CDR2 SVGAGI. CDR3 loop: CASRGNSYEQYF. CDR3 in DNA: TGTGCCAGCAGGGGTAACTCCTACGAGCAGTACTTC.

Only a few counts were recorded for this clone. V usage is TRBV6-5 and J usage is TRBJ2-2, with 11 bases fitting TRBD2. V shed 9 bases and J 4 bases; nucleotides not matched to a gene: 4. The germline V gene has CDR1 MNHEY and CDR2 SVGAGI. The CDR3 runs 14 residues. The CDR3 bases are TGTGCCAGTAAGGGACTAGCGGCCACCGGGGAGCTGTTTTTT. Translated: CASKGLAATGELFF.

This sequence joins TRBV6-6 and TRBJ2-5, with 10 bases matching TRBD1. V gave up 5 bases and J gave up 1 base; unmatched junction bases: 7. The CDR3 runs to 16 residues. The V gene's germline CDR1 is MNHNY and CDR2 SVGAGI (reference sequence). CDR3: CASSQRDRGLQETQYF. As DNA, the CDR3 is TGTGCCAGCAGTCAAAGGGACAGGGGACTCCAAGAGACCCAGTACTTC.

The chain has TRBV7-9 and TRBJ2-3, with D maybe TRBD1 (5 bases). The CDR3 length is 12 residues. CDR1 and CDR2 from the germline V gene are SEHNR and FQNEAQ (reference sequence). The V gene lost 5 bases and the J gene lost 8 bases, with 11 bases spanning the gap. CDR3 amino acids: CASSQDRGTQYF. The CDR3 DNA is TGTGCCAGCAGCCAAGATAGGGGTACGCAGTATTTT.

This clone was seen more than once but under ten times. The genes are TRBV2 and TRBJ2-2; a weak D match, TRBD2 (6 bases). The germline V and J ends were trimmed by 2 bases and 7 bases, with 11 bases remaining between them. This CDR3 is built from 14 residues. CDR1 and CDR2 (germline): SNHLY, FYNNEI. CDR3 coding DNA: TGTGCCAGCAGTGAAACACCGGGGGTCGGGGAGCTGTTTTTT. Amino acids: CASSETPGVGELFF. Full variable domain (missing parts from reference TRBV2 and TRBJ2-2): EPEVTQTPSHQVTQMGQEVILRCVPISNHLYFYWYRQILGQKVEFLVSFYNNEISEKSEIFDDQFSVERPDGSNFTLKIRSTKLEDSAMYFCASSETPGVGELFFGEGSRLTVL.

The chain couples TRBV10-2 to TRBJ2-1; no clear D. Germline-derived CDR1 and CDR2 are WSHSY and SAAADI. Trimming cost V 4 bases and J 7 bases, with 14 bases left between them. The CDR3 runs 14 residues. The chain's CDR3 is CASSVTKGNNEQFF. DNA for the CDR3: TGCGCCAGCAGTGTAACCAAAGGGAATAATGAGCAGTTCTTC.

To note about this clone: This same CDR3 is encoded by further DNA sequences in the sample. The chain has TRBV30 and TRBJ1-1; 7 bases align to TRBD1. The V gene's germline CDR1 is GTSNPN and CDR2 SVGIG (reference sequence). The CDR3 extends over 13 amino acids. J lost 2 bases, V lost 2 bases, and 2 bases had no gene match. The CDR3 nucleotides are TGTGCCTGGAGTCGACAGGGTAACACTGAAGCTTTCTTT. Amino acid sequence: CAWSRQGNTEAFF.

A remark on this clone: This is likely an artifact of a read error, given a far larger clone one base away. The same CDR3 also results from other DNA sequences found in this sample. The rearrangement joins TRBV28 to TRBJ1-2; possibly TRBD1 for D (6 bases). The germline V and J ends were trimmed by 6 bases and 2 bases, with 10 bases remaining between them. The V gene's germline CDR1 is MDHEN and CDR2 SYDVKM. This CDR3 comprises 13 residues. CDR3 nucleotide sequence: TGTGCCAGCAGCCTCGGACAGAACTATGGCTACACCTTC. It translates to CASSLGQNYGYTF.

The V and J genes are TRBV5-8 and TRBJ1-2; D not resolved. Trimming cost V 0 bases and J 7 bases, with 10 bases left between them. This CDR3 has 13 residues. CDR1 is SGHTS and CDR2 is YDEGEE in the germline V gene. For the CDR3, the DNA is TGTGCCAGCAGCTTGGCTCGGGTTGGTGGCTACACCTTC. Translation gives CASSLARVGGYTF.

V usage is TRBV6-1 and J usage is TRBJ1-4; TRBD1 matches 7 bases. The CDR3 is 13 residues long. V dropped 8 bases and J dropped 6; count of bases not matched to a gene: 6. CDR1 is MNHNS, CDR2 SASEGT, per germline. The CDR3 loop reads CASDRVKDEKLFF. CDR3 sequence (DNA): TGTGCCAGCGACAGGGTTAAAGATGAAAAACTGTTTTTT.

CDR3 protein: CASSAGTGFGEQYF. The CDR3 nucleotides are TGTGCCAGCAGTGCCGGGACAGGATTTGGCGAGCAGTACTTC. The chain uses TRBV6-5 and TRBJ2-7; 8 nucleotides line up with TRBD1. Germline V CDR1 and CDR2: MNHEY, SVGAGI. The V segment lost 5 bases and the J segment 6 bases; nucleotides outside the gene matches: 9. This CDR3 comprises 14 residues.

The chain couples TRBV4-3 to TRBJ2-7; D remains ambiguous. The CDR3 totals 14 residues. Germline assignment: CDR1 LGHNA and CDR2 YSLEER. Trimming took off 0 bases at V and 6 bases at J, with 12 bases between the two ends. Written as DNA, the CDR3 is TGCGCCAGCAGCCAAGATCTTGGTTTTCGCGAGCAGTACTTC. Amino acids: CASSQDLGFREQYF.

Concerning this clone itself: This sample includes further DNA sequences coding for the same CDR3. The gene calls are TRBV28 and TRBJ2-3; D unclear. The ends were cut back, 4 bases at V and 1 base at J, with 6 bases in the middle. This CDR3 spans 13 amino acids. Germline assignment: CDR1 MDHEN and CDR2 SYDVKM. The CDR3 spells CASSWAGTDTQYF. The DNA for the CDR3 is TGTGCCAGCAGTTGGGCAGGCACAGATACGCAGTATTTT.

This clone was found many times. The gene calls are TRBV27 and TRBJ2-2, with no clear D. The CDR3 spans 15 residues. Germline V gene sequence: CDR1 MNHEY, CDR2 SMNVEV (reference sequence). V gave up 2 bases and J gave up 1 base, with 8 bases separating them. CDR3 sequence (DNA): TGTGCCAGCAGTTTAGGCGGCTGGAACACCGGGGAGCTGTTTTTT. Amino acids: CASSLGGWNTGELFF.

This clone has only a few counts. CDR3 coding DNA: TGTGCCAGCAGTGACGGGATACATAGCAATCAGCCCCAGCATTTT. It yields the protein CASSDGIHSNQPQHF. This sequence joins TRBV6-1 and TRBJ1-5; no clear D. The germline V gene encodes CDR1 MNHNS and CDR2 SASEGT. V was trimmed by 3 bases and J by 0 bases, leaving 9 bases between them. The CDR3 runs to 15 residues.

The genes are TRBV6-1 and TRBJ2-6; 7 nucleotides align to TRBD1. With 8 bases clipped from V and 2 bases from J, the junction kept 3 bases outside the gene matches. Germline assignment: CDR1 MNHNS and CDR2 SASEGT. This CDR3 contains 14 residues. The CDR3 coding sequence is TGTGCCAGCCGACAGGGTCCTGGGGCCAACGTCCTGACTTTC. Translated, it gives CASRQGPGANVLTF.

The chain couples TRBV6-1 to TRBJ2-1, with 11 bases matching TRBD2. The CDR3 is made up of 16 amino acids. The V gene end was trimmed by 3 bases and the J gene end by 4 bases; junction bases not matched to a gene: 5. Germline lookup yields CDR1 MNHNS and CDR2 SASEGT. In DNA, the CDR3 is TGTGCCAGCAGTGAGTTAGCGGGAGGGCGGTACAATGAGCAGTTCTTC. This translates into CASSELAGGRYNEQFF.